The 20 T cell receptor beta chains listed next were all sequenced from one sample in a study of blood T cell repertoires in COVID-19. Clones were sequenced by immunoSEQ multiplex PCR, and TCRdb holds only the in-frame ones, with some missing. The data contain more than 110,000 clones, about 80% of them singletons. The sample consisted of peripheral blood. Every receptor here comes from a human donor in a cohort sampled during active COVID-19.

The J gene is TRBJ2-1, the V gene TRBV11-3; the match to TRBD1 covers 7 bases. Germline V gives CDR1 SGHNT, CDR2 YENEEA. The CDR3 has 13 residues. J lost 9 bases, V lost 5 bases, and 7 bases had no gene match. CDR3 loop: CASSPSPGGEQFF. In DNA, the CDR3 is TGTGCCAGCAGCCCCTCCCCAGGGGGTGAGCAGTTCTTC.

The chain employs TRBV10-1 and TRBJ2-5, with 13 bases fitting TRBD2. With V trimmed by 4 bases and J by 5 bases, 19 bases remained unmatched. In germline, CDR1 is WNHNN, CDR2 SYGVQD (reference sequence). The CDR3 length is 20 residues. The CDR3 region has the DNA TGCGCCAGCAGTGCCACTAGCGGGGGGGCCAAGAACCCGCGAAGGGAGACCCAGTACTTC. It yields the protein CASSATSGGAKNPRRETQYF.

This sequence joins TRBV6-6 and TRBJ1-2, with D hard to call. With 4 bases removed from V and 0 bases from J, the gap between germline ends came to 6 bases. The CDR3 extends over 13 amino acids. From germline, CDR1 is MNHNY and CDR2 SVGAGI (reference sequence). The DNA of the CDR3 is TGTGCCAGCAGTTCGGAGACTAACTATGGCTACACCTTC. Translated: CASSSETNYGYTF.

The V call is TRBV7-2, the J call TRBJ2-5; D possibly corresponds to TRBD2 (5 bases). The germline V gene has CDR1 SGHTA and CDR2 FQGNSA. The CDR3 totals 15 residues. With 4 bases removed from V and 5 bases from J, the gap between germline ends came to 17 bases. The CDR3 sequence is CASSSVMATTETQYF. The DNA of the CDR3 is TGTGCCAGCAGCTCCGTGATGGCGACTACGGAGACCCAGTACTTC.

The rearrangement joins TRBV9 to TRBJ2-5; a possible D gene is TRBD1 (6 bases). The CDR3 is made up of 16 amino acids. The germline V and J ends were trimmed by 4 bases and 3 bases, with 19 bases remaining between them. Germline CDR1 and CDR2: SGDLS and YYNGEE. The CDR3 spells CASSIPTGNFEETQYF. CDR3 DNA sequence: TGTGCCAGCAGCATCCCGACAGGCAACTTCGAAGAGACCCAGTACTTC.

The chain recombines TRBV5-8 with TRBJ2-1, with 10 positions matching TRBD1. CDR1 is SGHTS, CDR2 YDEGEE, per germline. The ends lost 4 bases at V and 2 bases at J; junction bases unmatched: 6. The CDR3 has 16 residues. CDR3 in amino acids: CASSLGTGDAYNEQFF. The DNA of the CDR3 is TGTGCCAGCAGCCTCGGGACAGGGGATGCCTACAATGAGCAGTTCTTC. The complete variable domain, with remaining parts taken from reference TRBV5-8 and TRBJ2-1, reads EAGVTQSPTHLIKTRGQQATLRCSPISGHTSVYWYQQALGLGLQFLLWYDEGEERNRGNFPPRFSGRQFPNYSSELNVNALELEDSALYLCASSLGTGDAYNEQFFGPGTRLTVL.

The V call is TRBV9, the J call TRBJ2-1; 7 nucleotides agree with TRBD1. Germline-derived CDR1 and CDR2 are SGDLS and YYNGEE. Trimming cost V 4 bases and J 7 bases; bases outside gene matches: 14. The CDR3 extends over 16 amino acids. The CDR3 spells CASSPENRGPLNEQFF. The CDR3 coding sequence is TGTGCCAGCAGCCCGGAAAACAGGGGCCCCTTGAATGAGCAGTTCTTC.

This chain connects TRBV3-1 (or the pseudogene TRBV3-2) to TRBJ1-1; 12 bases are a match to TRBD1. Germline V gives CDR1 LGHDT, CDR2 YNNKEL (reference sequence). V lost 1 base to trimming and J lost 6 bases; unmatched junction nucleotides: 6. The CDR3 is made up of 16 amino acids. CDR3 amino acids: CASSQGGQGASAEAFF. The CDR3 bases are TGTGCCAGCAGCCAAGGGGGACAGGGGGCTTCCGCTGAAGCTTTCTTT.

V gene TRBV29-1 combines with J gene TRBJ2-7; TRBD2 aligns across 7 bases. This CDR3 contains 13 residues. Germline CDR1 and CDR2: SQVTM and ANQGSEA. The J segment lost 4 bases and the V segment lost 4 bases, leaving 7 bases of the junction unmatched. In DNA form, the CDR3 reads TGCAGCGTTGGCGCGGGGGTGACATACGAGCAGTACTTC. Its translation is CSVGAGVTYEQYF.

The chain joins TRBV3-1 (or the pseudogene TRBV3-2) to TRBJ2-3; a weak D match, TRBD2 (5 bases). The CDR3 spans 16 residues. Trimming took off 0 bases at V and 0 bases at J, with 10 bases between the two ends. Germline-derived CDR1 and CDR2 are LGHDT and YNNKEL (reference sequence). CDR3 bases: TGTGCCAGCAGCCAAGATTTCGGGGATAGCACAGATACGCAGTATTTT. Translated: CASSQDFGDSTDTQYF.

This clone was observed a few times. The V and J genes are TRBV27 and TRBJ1-6; no firm D call. Trimming removed 7 bases from V and 0 bases from J, with 10 bases in between. The CDR3 loop spans 15 amino acids. Germline V lookup: CDR1 MNHEY, CDR2 SMNVEV (reference sequence). CDR3 residues: CASTPRGSYNSPLHF. CDR3 coding DNA: TGTGCCAGCACCCCCCGGGGCTCCTATAATTCACCCCTCCACTTT.

V and J are TRBV19 and TRBJ1-1; 7 nucleotides agree with TRBD1. This CDR3 is built from 14 residues. Trimming removed 3 bases from V and 5 bases from J; junction bases left unmatched: 6. Germline V gene lookup returns CDR1 LNHDA and CDR2 SQIVND (reference sequence). The CDR3 loop reads CASSIQGVGTEAFF. Here the CDR3 DNA reads TGTGCCAGTAGTATCCAGGGGGTGGGGACTGAAGCTTTCTTT.

The rearrangement links TRBV7-2 to TRBJ1-1; TRBD1 agrees at 7 bases. Germline V CDR1 and CDR2: SGHTA, FQGNSA. Losses at the gene ends were 5 bases for V and 1 base for J; bases not matched to a gene: 4. CDR3 length equals 14 residues. CDR3 residues: CASSPRTGNTEAFF. CDR3 coding DNA: TGTGCCAGCAGCCCCCGGACAGGGAACACTGAAGCTTTCTTT.

The rearrangement uses TRBV6-6 and TRBJ1-5, with 7 bases that match TRBD1. Germline trimming cut 6 bases from V and 4 bases from J; bases unmatched to any gene: 3. The CDR3 runs to 13 residues. Germline V lookup: CDR1 MNHNY, CDR2 SVGAGI (reference sequence). DNA for the CDR3: TGTGCCAGCAGGCGGACAGGTAATCAGCCCCAGCATTTT. Translating it yields CASRRTGNQPQHF.

This chain uses TRBV5-8 with TRBJ2-2; the D gene is possibly TRBD2 (6 bases). Germline V gives CDR1 SGHTS, CDR2 YDEGEE. This CDR3 is built from 15 residues. The germline V and J ends were trimmed by 4 bases and 0 bases, with 10 bases remaining between them. CDR3 nucleotides: TGTGCCAGCAGCATGGGACTTACGAACACCGGGGAGCTGTTTTTT. Amino acid sequence: CASSMGLTNTGELFF.

The rearrangement links TRBV5-1 to TRBJ1-6; D unresolved. The CDR3 has 15 residues. The V end was cut by 1 base, the J end by 8 bases, with 13 bases between. Germline V CDR1 and CDR2: SGHRS, YFSETQ. The CDR3 loop reads CASSLIGGQDSPLHF. As DNA, the CDR3 is TGCGCCAGCAGCTTGATTGGAGGGCAGGATTCACCCCTCCACTTT. Full variable domain (rest looked up from reference TRBV5-1 and TRBJ1-6): KAGVTQTPRYLIKTRGQQVTLSCSPISGHRSVSWYQQTPGQGLQFLFEYFSETQRNKGNFPGRFSGRQFSNSRSEMNVSTLELGDSALYLCASSLIGGQDSPLHFGNGTRLTVT.

In nucleotides, the CDR3 is TGTGCCACCAGCAGCCGACAGGGTAGTATGAGCGGGGAGCTGTTTTTT. Protein sequence: CATSSRQGSMSGELFF. The V call is TRBV15, the J call TRBJ2-2, with 7 bases that match TRBD1. V shed 3 bases and J 7 bases; nucleotides not matched to a gene: 11. This CDR3 is 16 amino acids long. Germline V lookup: CDR1 LNHNV, CDR2 YYDKDF (reference sequence). The full variable domain, rest sourced from reference TRBV15 and TRBJ2-2, is DAMVIQNPRYQVTQFGKPVTLSCSQTLNHNVMYWYQQKSSQAPKLLFHYYDKDFNNEADTPDNFQSRRPNTSFCFLDIRSPGLGDTAMYLCATSSRQGSMSGELFFGEGSRLTVL.

The chain employs TRBV7-9 and TRBJ1-1, with a possible D match to TRBD1 (5 bases). The CDR3 consists of 13 residues. The V gene lost 3 bases and the J gene lost 3 bases, with 8 bases spanning the gap. Germline V gene sequence: CDR1 SEHNR, CDR2 FQNEAQ (reference sequence). The CDR3 sequence: CASSFKGDTEAFF. CDR3 DNA sequence: TGTGCCAGCAGCTTTAAAGGGGACACTGAAGCTTTCTTT.

CDR3 residues: CASISGQVYEQYF. The CDR3 DNA reads as TGTGCCAGCATCTCGGGACAGGTTTACGAGCAGTACTTC. The gene calls are TRBV2 and TRBJ2-7; 8 nucleotides align to TRBD1. The V segment lost 7 bases and the J segment 4 bases; nucleotides outside the gene matches: 6. Per germline, CDR1 SNHLY and CDR2 FYNNEI. This CDR3 is built from 13 residues.

V is TRBV5-1 and J is TRBJ1-1; possibly TRBD1 for D (5 bases). The V end was cut by 4 bases, the J end by 1 base, with 14 bases between. Germline CDR1 and CDR2: SGHRS and YFSETQ. CDR3 length equals 15 residues. CDR3 amino acids: CASSQDLGGNTEAFF. The CDR3 nucleotides read TGCGCCAGCAGCCAAGACCTGGGGGGGAACACTGAAGCTTTCTTT.